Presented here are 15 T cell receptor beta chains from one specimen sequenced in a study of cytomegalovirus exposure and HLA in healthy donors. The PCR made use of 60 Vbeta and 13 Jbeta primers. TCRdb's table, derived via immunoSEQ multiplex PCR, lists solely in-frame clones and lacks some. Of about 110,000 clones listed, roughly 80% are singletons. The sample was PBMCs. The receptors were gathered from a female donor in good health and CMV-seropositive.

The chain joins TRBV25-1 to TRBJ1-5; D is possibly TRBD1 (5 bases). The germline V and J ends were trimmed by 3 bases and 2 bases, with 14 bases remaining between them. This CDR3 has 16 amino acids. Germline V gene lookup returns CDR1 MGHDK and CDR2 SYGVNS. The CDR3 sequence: CASSENWGIGNQPQHF. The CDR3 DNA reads TGTGCCAGCAGTGAGAATTGGGGCATTGGCAATCAGCCCCAGCATTTT.

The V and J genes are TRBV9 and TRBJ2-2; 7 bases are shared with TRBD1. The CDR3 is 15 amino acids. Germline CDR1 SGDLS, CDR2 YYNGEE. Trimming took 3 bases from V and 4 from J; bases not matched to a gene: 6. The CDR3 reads CASSEDRVGTGELFF. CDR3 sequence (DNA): TGTGCCAGCAGCGAAGACAGGGTCGGCACCGGGGAGCTGTTTTTT.

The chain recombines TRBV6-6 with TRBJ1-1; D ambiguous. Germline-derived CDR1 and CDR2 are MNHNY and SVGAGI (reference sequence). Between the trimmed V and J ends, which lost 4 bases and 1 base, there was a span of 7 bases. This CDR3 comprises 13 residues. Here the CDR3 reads CASSLTRNTEAFF. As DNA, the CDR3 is TGTGCCAGCAGTTTGACTAGGAACACTGAAGCTTTCTTT.

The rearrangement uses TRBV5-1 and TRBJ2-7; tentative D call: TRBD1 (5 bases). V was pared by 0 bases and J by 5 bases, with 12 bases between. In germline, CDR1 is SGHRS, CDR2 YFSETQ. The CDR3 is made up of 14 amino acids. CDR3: CASSLDLQAHEQYF. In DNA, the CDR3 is TGCGCCAGCAGCTTGGACTTACAGGCCCACGAGCAGTACTTC. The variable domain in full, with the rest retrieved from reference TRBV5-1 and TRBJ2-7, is KAGVTQTPRYLIKTRGQQVTLSCSPISGHRSVSWYQQTPGQGLQFLFEYFSETQRNKGNFPGRFSGRQFSNSRSEMNVSTLELGDSALYLCASSLDLQAHEQYFGPGTRLTVT.

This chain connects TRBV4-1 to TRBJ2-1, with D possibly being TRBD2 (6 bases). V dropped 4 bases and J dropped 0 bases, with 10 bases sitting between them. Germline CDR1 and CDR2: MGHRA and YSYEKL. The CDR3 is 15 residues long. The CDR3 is CASSPGGSSYNEQFF. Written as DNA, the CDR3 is TGCGCCAGCAGCCCTGGAGGGAGCTCCTACAATGAGCAGTTCTTC.

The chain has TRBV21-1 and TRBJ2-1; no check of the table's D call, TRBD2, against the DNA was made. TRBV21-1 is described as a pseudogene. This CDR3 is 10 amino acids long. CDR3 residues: CASTLFEQFF. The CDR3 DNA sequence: TGTGCCAGCACTTTATTTGAGCAGTTCTTC.

CDR3 loop: CASSIGQGARGTEAFF. The CDR3 DNA sequence: TGTGCCAGTAGTATTGGACAGGGGGCCAGGGGGACTGAAGCTTTCTTT. V and J are TRBV19 and TRBJ1-1; 11 bases line up with TRBD1. The CDR3 totals 16 residues. J lost 5 bases, V lost 3 bases, and 8 bases had no gene match. CDR1 LNHDA and CDR2 SQIVND come from the germline V gene (reference sequence). The full variable domain, rest sourced from reference TRBV19 and TRBJ1-1, is DGGITQSPKYLFRKEGQNVTLSCEQNLNHDAMYWYRQDPGQGLRLIYYSQIVNDFQKGDIAEGYSVSREKKESFPLTVTSAQKNPTAFYLCASSIGQGARGTEAFFGQGTRLTVV.

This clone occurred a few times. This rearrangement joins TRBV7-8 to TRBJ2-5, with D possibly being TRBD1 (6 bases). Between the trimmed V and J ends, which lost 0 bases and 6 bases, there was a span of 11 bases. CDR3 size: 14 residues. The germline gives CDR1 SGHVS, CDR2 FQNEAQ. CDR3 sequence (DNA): TGTGCCAGCAGCTTAGCCCGCCAGGGGCAGACCCAGTACTTC. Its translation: CASSLARQGQTQYF.

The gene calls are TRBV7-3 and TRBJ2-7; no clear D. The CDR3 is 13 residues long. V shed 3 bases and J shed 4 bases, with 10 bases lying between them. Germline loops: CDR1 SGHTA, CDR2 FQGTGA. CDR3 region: CASSFGGAYEQYF. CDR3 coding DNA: TGTGCCAGCAGCTTCGGCGGTGCTTACGAGCAGTACTTC.

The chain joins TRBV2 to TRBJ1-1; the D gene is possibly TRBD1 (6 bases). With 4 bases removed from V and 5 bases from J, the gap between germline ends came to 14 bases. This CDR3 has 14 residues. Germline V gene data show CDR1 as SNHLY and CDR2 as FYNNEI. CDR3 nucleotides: TGTGCCAGCAGTGGTGGCGGCAGGGGAACTGAAGCTTTCTTT. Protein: CASSGGGRGTEAFF.

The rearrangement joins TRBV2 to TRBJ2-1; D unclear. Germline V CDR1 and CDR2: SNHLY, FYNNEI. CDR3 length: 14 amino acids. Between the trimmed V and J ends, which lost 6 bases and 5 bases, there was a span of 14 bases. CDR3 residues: CASSLVAVDNEQFF. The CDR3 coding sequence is TGTGCCAGCAGCTTGGTGGCGGTTGACAATGAGCAGTTCTTC.

The CDR3 region is CASSETTAYQPQHF. The CDR3 nucleotides read TGTGCCAGCAGTGAAACGACAGCCTATCAGCCCCAGCATTTT. This chain links TRBV2 with TRBJ1-5; D might be TRBD1 (5 bases). The CDR3 covers 14 residues. Germline CDR1 is SNHLY and CDR2 is FYNNEI. Trimming shortened V by 2 bases and J by 5 bases, and 10 bases separated the two germline ends.

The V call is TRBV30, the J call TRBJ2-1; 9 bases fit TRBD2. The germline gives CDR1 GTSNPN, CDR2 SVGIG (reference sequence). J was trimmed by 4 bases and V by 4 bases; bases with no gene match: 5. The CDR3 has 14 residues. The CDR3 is CAWKAGGQYNEQFF. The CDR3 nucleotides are TGTGCCTGGAAAGCGGGGGGCCAATACAATGAGCAGTTCTTC.

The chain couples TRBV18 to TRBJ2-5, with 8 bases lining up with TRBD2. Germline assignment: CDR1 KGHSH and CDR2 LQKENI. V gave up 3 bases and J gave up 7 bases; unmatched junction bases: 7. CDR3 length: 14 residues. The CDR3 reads CASSPLREAGTQYF. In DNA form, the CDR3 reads TGTGCCAGCTCACCTCTGCGGGAGGCCGGGACCCAGTACTTC.

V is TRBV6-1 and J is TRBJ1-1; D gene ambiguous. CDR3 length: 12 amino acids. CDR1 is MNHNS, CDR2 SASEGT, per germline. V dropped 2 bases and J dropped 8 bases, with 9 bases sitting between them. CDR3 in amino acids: CASSEMWREAFF. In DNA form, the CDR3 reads TGTGCCAGCAGTGAAATGTGGCGGGAAGCTTTCTTT.